A selection of T cell receptor beta chains follows, all from one sample in a study of circulating and synovial CD4+ cells in juvenile arthritis. Assay: immunoSEQ multiplex PCR; the TCRdb copy retains only in-frame clones and omits some. The data hold about 32,000 clones, with 80% to 95% observed a single time. Sequenced material: CD4+ T cells from blood. These receptors were taken from a human donor with juvenile idiopathic arthritis. CDR3s include the opening cysteine and the closing phenylalanine or tryptophan. The D gene is left open where the match is weak. Size values are once, few and many counts, or a class for expanded clones, and some rows have none.

CDR3aa: CASSPVTNGQATLHF; CDR3nt: TGTGCCAGCAGCCCCGTGACAAACGGCCAGGCGACCCTCCACTTT; abundance: NA; j_gene: TRBJ1-6; d_gene: NA; v_gene: TRBV5-4
CDR3aa: CASSSGLAGNTGELFF; CDR3nt: TGCGCCAGCAGCTCAGGACTAGCGGGGAACACCGGGGAGCTGTTTTTT; abundance: once; j_gene: TRBJ2-2; d_gene: TRBD2; v_gene: TRBV5-1
CDR3aa: CASTPVSGAPGETQYF; CDR3nt: TGTGCCAGCACCCCTGTGTCGGGAGCCCCGGGGGAGACCCAGTACTTC; abundance: NA; j_gene: TRBJ2-5; d_gene: NA; v_gene: TRBV7-6
CDR3aa: CASSPTPGGHGYTF; CDR3nt: TGTGCCAGCAGTCCAACGCCAGGGGGCCATGGCTACACCTTC; abundance: NA; j_gene: TRBJ1-2; d_gene: TRBD1; v_gene: TRBV6-4
CDR3aa: CASSAAHRGSEQFF; CDR3nt: TGTGCCAGCAGCGCGGCCCACAGGGGGAGCGAGCAGTTCTTC; abundance: NA; j_gene: TRBJ2-1; d_gene: TRBD1; v_gene: TRBV9
CDR3aa: CAWSDGTSGRDEQFF; CDR3nt: TGTGCCTGGAGTGACGGGACTAGCGGACGCGATGAGCAGTTCTTC; abundance: NA; j_gene: TRBJ2-1; d_gene: TRBD2; v_gene: TRBV30
CDR3aa: CATQSLFRGQGVNQPQHF; CDR3nt: TGTGCCACCCAAAGTTTATTTCGGGGACAGGGGGTCAATCAGCCCCAGCATTTT; abundance: NA; j_gene: TRBJ1-5; d_gene: TRBD1; v_gene: TRBV27
CDR3aa: CASNRGQGGKLFF; CDR3nt: TGTGCCAGCAACCGGGGACAGGGTGGAAAACTGTTTTTT; abundance: NA; j_gene: TRBJ1-4; d_gene: TRBD1; v_gene: TRBV6-5
CDR3aa: CASSAADRGGEKLFF; CDR3nt: TGTGCCAGCAGTGCAGCGGACAGGGGAGGCGAAAAACTGTTTTTT; abundance: NA; j_gene: TRBJ1-4; d_gene: TRBD1; v_gene: TRBV27
CDR3aa: CSVDFLAEQFF; CDR3nt: TGCAGCGTTGACTTTTTGGCTGAGCAGTTCTTC; abundance: NA; j_gene: TRBJ2-1; d_gene: NA; v_gene: TRBV29-1
CDR3aa: CASSISSSGTDTQYF; CDR3nt: TGTGCCAGTAGTATATCATCTAGCGGGACAGATACGCAGTATTTT; abundance: few; j_gene: TRBJ2-3; d_gene: TRBD2; v_gene: TRBV19
CDR3aa: CASSGRGPADTQYF; CDR3nt: TGTGCCAGCAGTGGGCGGGGGCCTGCAGATACGCAGTATTTT; abundance: NA; j_gene: TRBJ2-3; d_gene: NA; v_gene: TRBV6-1
CDR3aa: CSGGVDYEQYF; CDR3nt: TGCAGTGGGGGGGTAGACTACGAGCAGTACTTC; abundance: NA; j_gene: TRBJ2-7; d_gene: NA; v_gene: TRBV20-1
CDR3aa: CASIPRGRGSTEAFF; CDR3nt: TGTGCCAGCATCCCTAGGGGTAGGGGAAGCACTGAAGCTTTCTTT; abundance: NA; j_gene: TRBJ1-1; d_gene: NA; v_gene: TRBV28
CDR3aa: CASSRSGSRTYEQYF; CDR3nt: TGTGCCAGCAGCCGCAGCGGGAGTAGAACCTACGAGCAGTACTTC; abundance: NA; j_gene: TRBJ2-7; d_gene: TRBD2; v_gene: TRBV9
CDR3aa: CASGSNRRVRELFF; CDR3nt: TGTGCCAGCGGCTCAAATAGGCGGGTCCGGGAGCTGTTTTTT; abundance: NA; j_gene: TRBJ2-2; d_gene: NA; v_gene: TRBV7-9
CDR3aa: CASRTGTPLYEQYF; CDR3nt: TGTGCCAGCAGGACCGGGACTCCCCTCTACGAGCAGTACTTC; abundance: NA; j_gene: TRBJ2-7; d_gene: NA; v_gene: TRBV28
CDR3aa: CASSEWDNTDTQYF; CDR3nt: TGTGCCAGCAGCGAATGGGACAACACAGATACGCAGTATTTT; abundance: NA; j_gene: TRBJ2-3; d_gene: NA; v_gene: TRBV6-1